One and the same sample provided the 29 T cell receptor beta chains below, sequenced in a study of control samples from healthy donors and cancer patients. TCRdb's table, derived via immunoSEQ multiplex PCR, lists solely in-frame clones and lacks some. Here the sample spans over 100,000 clones, around 92% being singletons. Material: blood. The receptors were gathered from a woman between 50 and 59 years old in good health.

The CDR3 DNA is TGTGCCAGTAGTTCAACGGGGGCATATACGCAGTATTTT. It specifies CASSSTGAYTQYF. This chain uses TRBV19 with TRBJ2-3, with D tentatively TRBD1 or TRBD2 (6 bases each). The V gene's germline CDR1 is LNHDA and CDR2 SQIVND (reference sequence). The CDR3 sequence is 13 residues long. V was clipped by 5 bases and J by 7 bases, with 13 bases between them.

The chain recombines TRBV7-6 with TRBJ1-1; 10 nucleotides match TRBD1. Germline CDR1 is SGHVS and CDR2 is FNYEAQ. The CDR3 is 18 residues long. With V trimmed by 0 bases and J by 4 bases, 11 bases remained unmatched. The CDR3 sequence is CASSLAIPRDRGVTEAFF. The CDR3 DNA is TGTGCCAGCAGCTTAGCGATTCCCCGGGACAGGGGTGTCACTGAAGCTTTCTTT. Variable domain in full (rest from reference TRBV7-6 and TRBJ1-1): GAGVSQSPRYKVTKRGQDVALRCDPISGHVSLYWYRQALGQGPEFLTYFNYEAQQDKSGLPNDRFSAERPEGSISTLTIQRTEQRDSAMYRCASSLAIPRDRGVTEAFFGQGTRLTVV.

This rearrangement joins TRBV25-1 to TRBJ2-7; 7 bases are a match to TRBD2. The J segment lost 3 bases and the V segment lost 6 bases, leaving 14 bases of the junction unmatched. There are 16 residues in the CDR3. Germline assignment: CDR1 MGHDK and CDR2 SYGVNS. Here the CDR3 DNA reads TGTGCCAGCAGCCCGGCTCCGGGGGGTGGGGACTACGAGCAGTACTTC. As protein: CASSPAPGGGDYEQYF.

This clone has just one count. This chain links TRBV18 with TRBJ2-2; the D gene is possibly TRBD1 (6 bases). CDR1 and CDR2 (germline): KGHSH, LQKENI. Trimming shortened V by 3 bases and J by 2 bases, and 19 bases separated the two germline ends. The CDR3 runs to 18 residues. DNA for the CDR3: TGTGCCAGCTCACCGAAAGCCATTACAGGGATTAACACCGGGGAGCTGTTTTTT. It codes for CASSPKAITGINTGELFF.

In DNA, the CDR3 is TGTGCCAGCAGTGGGGGTGAGACAGGGATAAACTATGGCTACACCTTC. Amino acids: CASSGGETGINYGYTF. This sequence joins TRBV2 and TRBJ1-2; 7 nucleotides agree with TRBD1. The CDR3 extends over 16 amino acids. V trimming: 4 bases; J trimming: 2 bases; junction bases outside the gene matches: 10. Germline CDR1 is SNHLY and CDR2 is FYNNEI.

The J gene is TRBJ2-5, the V gene TRBV3-1 (or the pseudogene TRBV3-2); unclear D gene. Germline CDR1 is LGHDT and CDR2 is YNNKEL (reference sequence). This CDR3 has 12 residues. Trimming cost V 7 bases and J 5 bases, with 11 bases left between them. In DNA form, the CDR3 reads TGTGCCAGCATAGGATCTGGGGAGACCCAGTACTTC. Translating gives CASIGSGETQYF.

This clone was detected once. The CDR3 protein is CASSRDGKENEKLFF. CDR3 sequence (DNA): TGTGCCAGCAGTCGGGACGGAAAAGAAAATGAAAAACTGTTTTTT. This chain joins TRBV2 and TRBJ1-4; D is perhaps TRBD1 (5 bases). The V end lost 5 bases, the J end lost 5 bases, and 15 bases lay between the germline ends. The CDR3 runs 15 residues. The germline V gene encodes CDR1 SNHLY and CDR2 FYNNEI.

This rearrangement joins TRBV19 to TRBJ1-2; possible D gene TRBD1, 6 bases. This CDR3 is 13 amino acids long. Germline V gene lookup returns CDR1 LNHDA and CDR2 SQIVND (reference sequence). The V gene lost 5 bases and the J gene lost 4 bases, with 11 bases spanning the gap. The CDR3: CASSVDSIYGYTF. CDR3 DNA sequence: TGTGCCAGTAGTGTGGACAGCATCTATGGCTACACCTTC.

The chain is built from TRBV5-1 and TRBJ1-1; perhaps TRBD1 as D (6 bases). Germline assignment: CDR1 SGHRS and CDR2 YFSETQ. The V end lost 7 bases, the J end lost 1 base, and 14 bases lay between the germline ends. The CDR3 extends over 14 amino acids. CDR3 DNA: TGCGCCAGCTACCCGGGGGGGGCGAACACTGAAGCTTTCTTT. This sequence encodes CASYPGGANTEAFF.

The genes are TRBV18 and TRBJ1-1; D is ambiguous. Germline loops: CDR1 KGHSH, CDR2 LQKENI. This CDR3 is built from 15 residues. V lost 2 bases to trimming and J lost 2 bases, with 12 bases between them. The CDR3 DNA is TGTGCCAGCTCACCAATTAAGATAGATAACACTGAAGCTTTCTTT. Translated, it gives CASSPIKIDNTEAFF.

The chain combines TRBV20-1 with TRBJ1-2; 7 bases match TRBD1. The CDR3 is 11 amino acids. Germline lookup yields CDR1 DFQATT and CDR2 SNEGSKA (reference sequence). This CDR3 is CGTGERGGYTF. The DNA for the CDR3 is TGCGGCACAGGGGAACGAGGGGGCTACACCTTC.

This clone has just one count. This sequence joins TRBV2 and TRBJ1-2; D unclear. CDR1 and CDR2 from the germline V gene are SNHLY and FYNNEI. The CDR3 is 10 residues long. V lost 7 bases to trimming and J lost 8 bases, with 8 bases between them. For the CDR3, the DNA is TGTGCCAGCACTGATCGGGGCTACACCTTC. Translation: CASTDRGYTF.

The V gene is TRBV4-1, the J gene TRBJ1-5, with TRBD1 matching over 8 bases. Losses at the gene ends were 0 bases for V and 6 bases for J; bases not matched to a gene: 7. Germline V gene data show CDR1 as MGHRA and CDR2 as YSYEKL. This CDR3 region has 16 residues. CDR3 DNA sequence: TGCGCCAGCAGCCAAGATCTTTCCAGGGGGCTTCAGCCCCAGCATTTT. This codes for CASSQDLSRGLQPQHF.

CDR3 nucleotides: TGTGCCAGCAGTGGGGATGGTCCCGCCTATGGCTACACCTTC. Translation gives CASSGDGPAYGYTF. J is TRBJ1-2 and V is TRBV28; D is uncertain. Germline assignment: CDR1 MDHEN and CDR2 SYDVKM. The length of the CDR3 is 14 residues. V lost 5 bases and J lost 4, with 14 bases in between.

The chain has TRBV28 and TRBJ2-3; 10 nucleotides align to TRBD2. V lost 1 base, J lost 7 bases, and 5 bases stayed unmatched. Germline CDR1 MDHEN, CDR2 SYDVKM. The CDR3 is 15 amino acids. Here the CDR3 DNA reads TGTGCCAGCAGTTTATTAGTAGCGGGAGGTTATACGCAGTATTTT. It codes for CASSLLVAGGYTQYF.

DNA for the CDR3: TGTGCCAGTAGTATTACATACAGAAGCTCCTACGAGCAGTACTTC. This sequence encodes CASSITYRSSYEQYF. The gene calls are TRBV19 and TRBJ2-7; D gene ambiguous. The CDR3 spans 15 residues. Germline lookup yields CDR1 LNHDA and CDR2 SQIVND (reference sequence). Trimming took 3 bases from V and 0 from J, leaving 12 bases between them. Full variable domain (missing parts from reference TRBV19 and TRBJ2-7): DGGITQSPKYLFRKEGQNVTLSCEQNLNHDAMYWYRQDPGQGLRLIYYSQIVNDFQKGDIAEGYSVSREKKESFPLTVTSAQKNPTAFYLCASSITYRSSYEQYFGPGTRLTVT.

This clone was counted a single time. J is TRBJ2-1 and V is TRBV27; TRBD1 aligns across 9 bases. Germline V gives CDR1 MNHEY, CDR2 SMNVEV (reference sequence). CDR3 length equals 14 residues. The V segment lost 3 bases and the J segment 12 bases; nucleotides outside the gene matches: 9. Here the CDR3 DNA reads TGTGCCAGCAGTTTCCGGGACAGGGCGCGGGGGCAGTTCTTC. It specifies CASSFRDRARGQFF.

The chain employs TRBV6-2 or TRBV6-3 and TRBJ2-4, with 8 bases identical to TRBD1. J lost 3 bases, V lost 2 bases, and 0 bases had no gene match. CDR3 size: 14 residues. CDR1 and CDR2 (germline): MNHEY, SVGEGT. CDR3 residues: CASSYTGGKNIQYF. The CDR3 DNA reads as TGTGCCAGCAGTTACACAGGGGGCAAAAACATTCAGTACTTC.

The CDR3 nucleotides are TGTGCCAGCAGCCCAGGGACAGTCTACGAGCAGTACTTC. It specifies CASSPGTVYEQYF. The chain carries TRBV3-1 (or the pseudogene TRBV3-2) and TRBJ2-7, with 7 bases matching TRBD1. V gave up 4 bases and J gave up 3 bases; unmatched junction bases: 3. Germline loops: CDR1 LGHDT, CDR2 YNNKEL (reference sequence). CDR3 length: 13 amino acids.

The DNA of the CDR3 is TGCAGCGTTGAAACAGGATCCGGCTCTGGAAACACCATATATTTT. Translation: CSVETGSGSGNTIYF. The chain couples TRBV29-1 to TRBJ1-3, with TRBD1 as a possible D gene (5 bases). The CDR3 is 15 residues long. Looked up from germline, CDR1 is SQVTM and CDR2 is ANQGSEA. The V and J ends lost 2 bases and 0 bases respectively, with 11 bases between them.

The rearrangement joins TRBV6-4 to TRBJ1-2; 10 bases agree with TRBD1. The CDR3 runs 15 residues. V trimming: 4 bases; J trimming: 1 base; junction bases outside the gene matches: 3. CDR1 and CDR2 (germline): MRHNA, SNTAGT. The chain's CDR3 is CASSAGTGDNYGYTF. The CDR3 region has the DNA TGTGCCAGCAGTGCCGGGACAGGGGATAACTATGGCTACACCTTC.

This clone was counted only a few times. The gene calls are TRBV27 and TRBJ2-1, with 9 bases aligning to TRBD2. Germline CDR1 and CDR2: MNHEY and SMNVEV (reference sequence). V trimming: 7 bases; J trimming: 6 bases; junction bases outside the gene matches: 10. The CDR3 has 15 residues. Here the CDR3 DNA reads TGTGCCAGCACTCCCAGGCTAGCGGGGCTCAATGAGCAGTTCTTC. Encoded protein: CASTPRLAGLNEQFF.

The chain links TRBV28 to TRBJ1-5; a weak D match, TRBD1 (6 bases). Looked up from germline, CDR1 is MDHEN and CDR2 is SYDVKM. The CDR3 loop spans 16 amino acids. Trimming removed 4 bases from V and 6 bases from J, with 19 bases in between. The DNA of the CDR3 is TGTGCCAGCAGTTCGACAGGCCGACGTTCATCTCAGCCCCAGCATTTT. This sequence encodes CASSSTGRRSSQPQHF. Together with reference TRBV28 and TRBJ1-5, the CDR3 gives the full variable domain: DVKVTQSSRYLVKRTGEKVFLECVQDMDHENMFWYRQDPGLGLRLIYFSYDVKMKEKGDIPEGYSVSREKKERFSLILESASTNQTSMYLCASSSTGRRSSQPQHFGDGTRLSIL.

The gene calls are TRBV30 and TRBJ2-2; D not certain. This CDR3 comprises 13 residues. Looked up from germline, CDR1 is GTSNPN and CDR2 is SVGIG (reference sequence). V was pared by 1 base and J by 6 bases, with 9 bases between. CDR3 sequence (DNA): TGTGCCTGGAGTGCGATGGGTGCCGGGGAGCTGTTTTTT. The encoded protein is CAWSAMGAGELFF. The full variable domain, with the rest looked up from reference TRBV30 and TRBJ2-2, is SQTIHQWPATLVQPVGSPLSLECTVEGTSNPNLYWYRQAAGRGLQLLFYSVGIGQISSEVPQNLSASRPQDRQFILSSKKLLLSDSGFYLCAWSAMGAGELFFGEGSRLTVL.

This clone is a singleton in its sample. CDR3 sequence (DNA): TGCGCCAGCAGCGAAAGGACAGGGTCCACTGAAAAACTGTTTTTT. Translating it yields CASSERTGSTEKLFF. J is TRBJ1-4 and V is TRBV5-1; 8 bases map to TRBD1. Germline assignment: CDR1 SGHRS and CDR2 YFSETQ. V shed 4 bases and J 7 bases; nucleotides not matched to a gene: 9. This CDR3 comprises 15 residues. The variable domain in full, completed from reference TRBV5-1 and TRBJ1-4, reads KAGVTQTPRYLIKTRGQQVTLSCSPISGHRSVSWYQQTPGQGLQFLFEYFSETQRNKGNFPGRFSGRQFSNSRSEMNVSTLELGDSALYLCASSERTGSTEKLFFGSGTQLSVL.

This chain connects TRBV11-2 to TRBJ2-2; TRBD1 matches 7 bases. V shed 2 bases and J 7 bases; nucleotides not matched to a gene: 19. Germline assignment: CDR1 SGHAT and CDR2 FQNNGV. The CDR3 contains 19 residues. This CDR3 is CASSLFFSGQATGGGELFF. The CDR3 bases are TGTGCCAGCAGCTTATTTTTCTCCGGACAGGCCACTGGGGGCGGGGAGCTGTTTTTT.

The genes are TRBV9 and TRBJ1-3; D remains unclear. Germline V gene data show CDR1 as SGDLS and CDR2 as YYNGEE. V lost 0 bases, J lost 4 bases, and 5 bases lay in between. The CDR3 consists of 13 residues. The CDR3 sequence: CASSVDGGNTIYF. CDR3 nucleotides: TGTGCCAGCAGCGTAGATGGGGGAAACACCATATATTTT.

The chain links TRBV13 to TRBJ2-1, with TRBD2 identical over 12 bases. CDR1 and CDR2 from the germline V gene are PRHDT and FYEKMQ (reference sequence). Trimming took 0 bases from V and 4 from J; bases not matched to a gene: 4. The CDR3 is 17 amino acids. The CDR3 region has the DNA TGTGCCAGCAGCTTAGGCTTTACTAGCGGGAGGTACAATGAGCAGTTCTTC. Residues: CASSLGFTSGRYNEQFF.

The J gene is TRBJ1-1, the V gene TRBV19; 10 bases agree with TRBD1. Germline V gene lookup returns CDR1 LNHDA and CDR2 SQIVND (reference sequence). V lost 4 bases to trimming and J lost 4 bases; unmatched junction nucleotides: 6. The CDR3 covers 15 residues. In DNA, the CDR3 is TGTGCCAGTAGTACACGACAGGGGGCGGGCACTGAAGCTTTCTTT. Protein: CASSTRQGAGTEAFF.